Below are 19 T cell receptor beta chains sequenced from a single sample in a study of T-cell reconstitution after alpha-beta-depleted transplantation in children. Unique molecular identifiers were incorporated during preparation of the TCRbeta library. MiXCR, applied by TCRdb to the PCR reads, yields one record per CDR3 protein. This table holds hundreds of thousands of distinct CDR3 sequences, 16% found once. The sample here was PBMCs, mostly from graft donor cells, taken 360 days after TCRalphabeta/CD19-depleted stem cell transplant. These receptor sequences come from a boy under two years old who had a stem cell transplant for Wiskott-Aldrich syndrome, so the T cells may come from the graft donor.

The CDR3 sequence is CASSLKATYEQYF. CDR3 nucleotides: TGTGCCAGCAGCTTAAAGGCTACCTACGAGCAGTACTTC. The chain uses TRBV7-2 and TRBJ2-7; D gene uncertain. Germline V gives CDR1 SGHTA, CDR2 FQGNSA. This CDR3 has 13 residues. The V gene lost 2 bases and the J gene lost 2 bases, with 7 bases spanning the gap.

This clonotype was recorded many times. The rearrangement uses TRBV29-1 and TRBJ2-1, with D unresolved. Germline values: CDR1 SQVTM, CDR2 ANQGSEA. V gave up 4 bases and J gave up 3 bases, with 10 bases separating them. There are 13 residues in the CDR3. As DNA, the CDR3 is TGCAGCGTTGGTGGCAGACTCTACAATGAGCAGTTCTTC. Its protein is CSVGGRLYNEQFF.

This clonotype turned up a few times. The chain is built from TRBV10-3 and TRBJ2-5, with 9 positions matching TRBD1. This CDR3 is 16 amino acids long. V lost 4 bases and J lost 2; bases outside the gene matches: 8. CDR1 and CDR2 from the germline V gene are ENHRY and SYGVKD. The CDR3 protein is CAISGSRTGDQETQYF. The CDR3, as DNA: TGTGCCATCAGTGGCTCCCGGACAGGGGATCAAGAGACCCAGTACTTC.

The chain links TRBV19 to TRBJ2-5; possibly TRBD1 for D (6 bases). Between the trimmed V and J ends, which lost 0 bases and 7 bases, there was a span of 12 bases. This CDR3 has 14 residues. Germline CDR1 and CDR2: LNHDA and SQIVND (reference sequence). Written as DNA, the CDR3 is TGTGCCAGTAGTATAGATCCAGGGGTAGCGACCCAGTACTTC. Translation gives CASSIDPGVATQYF.

This clonotype was observed a handful of times. V is TRBV10-2 and J is TRBJ2-1; 12 nucleotides align to TRBD2. The junction had 6 bases not matched to a gene; V was cut back by 5 bases and J by 10 bases. CDR3 length equals 14 residues. Germline lookup yields CDR1 WSHSY and CDR2 SAAADI. CDR3 amino acids: CASSTPSGRAEQFF. The CDR3 bases are TGCGCCAGCAGTACCCCTAGCGGGAGGGCCGAGCAGTTCTTC.

The rearrangement joins TRBV6-2 or TRBV6-3 to TRBJ2-1; D possibly matches TRBD1 or TRBD2 (5 bases each). V dropped 5 bases and J dropped 0 bases, with 17 bases sitting between them. The CDR3 length is 17 residues. CDR1 and CDR2 from the germline V gene are MNHEY and SVGEGT. In DNA, the CDR3 is TGTGCCAGCAGTCGGACACCTGCGGCGGGCTCCTACAATGAGCAGTTCTTC. Amino acid sequence: CASSRTPAAGSYNEQFF.

The chain couples TRBV19 to TRBJ2-1; D could derive from TRBD1 or TRBD2 (5 bases each). Trimming left V 8 bases short and J 3 bases short, with 17 bases between. This CDR3 comprises 15 residues. Germline-derived CDR1 and CDR2 are LNHDA and SQIVND (reference sequence). The CDR3 nucleotides read TGTGCCAGTCTTCGCCGGTTGGGGGTCTACAATGAGCAGTTCTTC. This encodes CASLRRLGVYNEQFF.

The gene calls are TRBV6-5 and TRBJ2-3, with D maybe TRBD1 (6 bases). The germline V and J ends were trimmed by 5 bases and 3 bases, with 15 bases remaining between them. This CDR3 is 15 amino acids long. Germline CDR1 is MNHEY and CDR2 is SVGAGI. CDR3 amino acids: CASSQLGTMTDTQYF. The CDR3 coding sequence is TGTGCCAGCAGTCAACTCGGGACAATGACAGATACGCAGTATTTT.

This rearrangement joins TRBV27 to TRBJ2-6; D ambiguous. The length of the CDR3 is 15 residues. Trimming removed 4 bases from V and 0 bases from J, with 7 bases in between. CDR1 is MNHEY and CDR2 is SMNVEV in the germline V gene (reference sequence). The CDR3 is CASSSPPSGANVLTF. The CDR3 DNA is TGTGCCAGCAGTTCACCCCCCTCTGGGGCCAACGTCCTGACTTTC.

This clonotype was found a few times. This chain joins TRBV4-3 and TRBJ1-1; D not certain. V was trimmed by 1 base and J by 3 bases, leaving 12 bases between them. The CDR3 is made up of 15 amino acids. The germline gives CDR1 LGHNA, CDR2 YSLEER. DNA for the CDR3: TGCGCCAGCAGCCAAGTTAAGGACGGGTACACTGAAGCTTTCTTT. As protein: CASSQVKDGYTEAFF.

This clonotype has only a few counts. The rearrangement joins TRBV6-1 to TRBJ2-3; TRBD2 agrees at 11 bases. V trimming: 7 bases; J trimming: 2 bases; junction bases outside the gene matches: 8. Germline V CDR1 and CDR2: MNHNS, SASEGT. The CDR3 totals 16 residues. The CDR3 loop reads CASNIAGGAPTDTQYF. The CDR3 DNA reads TGTGCCAGCAATATAGCGGGAGGGGCCCCCACAGATACGCAGTATTTT.

A few counts support this clonotype. The chain links TRBV12-3 or TRBV12-4 to TRBJ2-1; no definite D call. The CDR3 sequence is 12 residues long. Trimming took off 3 bases at V and 12 bases at J, with 12 bases between the two ends. Here the CDR3 DNA reads TGTGCCAGCAGTTTCGGGCGTTCGGGGCAGTTCTTC. Encoded protein: CASSFGRSGQFF.

V gene TRBV5-5 combines with J gene TRBJ2-1; TRBD2 is a possible D gene (5 bases). Germline CDR1 reads SGHKS; CDR2 reads YYEKEE (reference sequence). V was clipped by 1 base and J by 3 bases, with 14 bases between them. The CDR3 has 16 residues. CDR3 coding DNA: TGTGCCAGCAGCTTGAGGGTCCGGGGTCTCTACAATGAGCAGTTCTTC. It translates to CASSLRVRGLYNEQFF.

The rearrangement links TRBV4-1 to TRBJ2-3; a weak D match, TRBD2 (6 bases). V lost 0 bases, J lost 5 bases, and 15 bases lay in between. The CDR3 extends over 16 amino acids. Germline CDR1 is MGHRA and CDR2 is YSYEKL. CDR3 in DNA: TGCGCCAGCAGCCAAGATGCAAGTACGGGGGAAGATACGCAGTATTTT. It translates to CASSQDASTGEDTQYF.

The chain couples TRBV5-5 to TRBJ1-6; possibly TRBD1 for D (5 bases). The CDR3 length is 15 residues. Germline V gene lookup returns CDR1 SGHKS and CDR2 YYEKEE (reference sequence). The V and J ends lost 0 bases and 4 bases respectively, with 8 bases between them. CDR3 protein: CASSLEPGYNSPLHF. The CDR3 DNA sequence: TGTGCCAGCAGCTTGGAGCCAGGGTATAATTCACCCCTCCACTTT.

This chain links TRBV20-1 with TRBJ2-2; D is ambiguous. The CDR3 has 13 residues. V gave up 0 bases and J gave up 7 bases, with 9 bases separating them. Germline CDR1 and CDR2: DFQATT and SNEGSKA (reference sequence). CDR3 amino acids: CSARDSLGGELFF. The CDR3 DNA follows: TGCAGTGCTAGAGATTCCCTTGGCGGGGAGCTGTTTTTT.

The rearrangement links TRBV7-6 to TRBJ2-3, with 8 bases identical to TRBD2. The length of the CDR3 is 16 residues. V trimming: 0 bases; J trimming: 2 bases; junction bases outside the gene matches: 4. CDR1 is SGHVS and CDR2 is FNYEAQ in the germline V gene. The CDR3 coding sequence is TGTGCCAGCAGCTTAGCAGCGGGGGTTTTCACAGATACGCAGTATTTT. Encoded protein: CASSLAAGVFTDTQYF.

The V and J genes are TRBV18 and TRBJ2-2; D gene ambiguous. This CDR3 has 12 residues. Germline loops: CDR1 KGHSH, CDR2 LQKENI. The germline V and J ends were trimmed by 0 bases and 7 bases, with 3 bases remaining between them. The CDR3 loop reads CASSPPGGELFF. For the CDR3, the DNA is TGTGCCAGCTCACCACCTGGCGGGGAGCTGTTTTTT.

The chain joins TRBV2 to TRBJ2-7; 9 bases match TRBD1. Per the germline V gene, CDR1 is SNHLY and CDR2 is FYNNEI. The ends lost 6 bases at V and 1 base at J; junction bases unmatched: 4. The CDR3 loop spans 14 amino acids. The CDR3 sequence is CASRDRGRSYEQYF. For the CDR3, the DNA is TGTGCCAGCAGGGACAGGGGAAGGTCCTACGAGCAGTACTTC.